These 6 T cell receptor beta chains were sequenced from one sample in a study of blood T cells in healthy people across ages. A J-beta primer mix and a sample-barcoded 5' primer were used in a second PCR of about 6 to 12 cycles. From the 5' RACE reads, TCRdb called clonotypes with MiXCR, one entry per CDR3 protein. The sample contains roughly 1.6 million distinct CDR3 sequences, around 36% of which appear only once. The source material was blood. Source of these receptors: a woman younger than 45 in good health.

CDR3 in DNA: TGCGCCAGCAGCCTAAACAGGGGGCTAGCAGATACGCAGTATTTT. Translating gives CASSLNRGLADTQYF. The gene calls are TRBV5-1 and TRBJ2-3; 9 bases fit TRBD1. Per germline, CDR1 SGHRS and CDR2 YFSETQ. The CDR3 covers 15 residues. J was trimmed by 4 bases and V by 4 bases; bases with no gene match: 7.

This clonotype was detected only a few times. The chain links TRBV7-3 to TRBJ2-3; the match to TRBD2 covers 7 bases. The CDR3 consists of 15 residues. Germline V gene data show CDR1 as SGHTA and CDR2 as FQGTGA. V lost 2 bases, J lost 1 base, and 3 bases stayed unmatched. CDR3 sequence: CASSLHGGGTDTQYF. For the CDR3, the DNA is TGTGCCAGCAGCTTACATGGGGGGGGCACAGATACGCAGTATTTT.

To note about this clonotype: Since no conserved phenylalanine or tryptophan closes the CDR3, a read error is the likely cause. The chain combines TRBV7-3 with TRBJ2-7; D possibly corresponds to TRBD1 (5 bases). The CDR3 is made up of 21 amino acids. CDR1 is SGHTA, CDR2 FQGTGA, per germline. The V gene lost 1 base and the J gene lost 0 bases, with 28 bases spanning the gap. CDR3 nucleotide sequence: TGTGCCAGCAGCTTAAGTTCGGTGGGGCGTCCCCTTAAATCAGCCTCCTACGAGCAGTACTGC. Translation: CASSLSSVGRPLKSASYEQYC.

This clonotype came up a few times. This chain connects TRBV4-1 to TRBJ1-3, with D unclear. There are 15 residues in the CDR3. The germline V gene has CDR1 MGHRA and CDR2 YSYEKL. V was clipped by 0 bases and J by 0 bases, with 6 bases between them. For the CDR3, the DNA is TGCGCCAGCAGCCAAGACCCAGTCTCTGGAAACACCATATATTTT. The encoded protein is CASSQDPVSGNTIYF.

This clonotype has just one count. This may come from a read error, since a much larger clone is one base off. V is TRBV20-1 and J is TRBJ2-1; weak D call: TRBD2 (6 bases). CDR1 is DFQATT, CDR2 SNEGSKA, per germline (reference sequence). The CDR3 spans 12 residues. The CDR3 sequence: CRAPSGDNEQFF. CDR3 nucleotide sequence: TGCAGGGCCCCCTCGGGGGACAATGAGCAGTTCTTC.

At least ten counts were recorded for this clonotype. The chain employs TRBV29-1 and TRBJ2-5; the D is unclear. Looked up from germline, CDR1 is SQVTM and CDR2 is ANQGSEA. CDR3 size: 10 residues. Trimming took 6 bases from V and 5 from J, leaving 7 bases between them. The CDR3 reads CSVEKETQYF. CDR3 nucleotides: TGCAGCGTCGAAAAGGAGACCCAGTACTTC.